These 2 T cell receptor beta chains originate from one sample sequenced in a study of T cell repertoires in cytomegalovirus infection. No antigen has been assigned to these receptors. TCRdb used MiXCR to reprocess the reads, holding one entry per CDR3 protein. The data show fewer than 950,000 distinct CDR3 sequences, approximately 30% seen once. The sample here was cultured CD8+ T cells from PBMCs, taken from culture after CMV antigen stimulation. The receptors shown here come from a human donor in good health (CMV status not recorded). Some clones in this sample may be carry-over from other donors' samples.

This clonotype appeared a few times. J is TRBJ2-1 and V is TRBV11-3; no firm D call. The V end was cut by 5 bases, the J end by 4 bases, with 9 bases between. The germline V gene has CDR1 SGHNT and CDR2 YENEEA. The CDR3 runs 13 residues. The CDR3 DNA reads TGTGCCAGCAGCCCGACACCTTACAATGAGCAGTTCTTC. This sequence encodes CASSPTPYNEQFF. Full variable domain (outside the CDR3, taken from reference TRBV11-3 and TRBJ2-1): EAGVVQSPRYKIIEKKQPVAFWCNPISGHNTLYWYLQNLGQGPELLIRYENEEAVDDSQLPKDRFSAERLKGVDSTLKIQPAELGDSAVYLCASSPTPYNEQFFGPGTRLTVL.

This clonotype was counted many times. The chain links TRBV7-6 to TRBJ2-7; the D gene is possibly TRBD1 (5 bases). There are 14 residues in the CDR3. Germline CDR1 reads SGHVS; CDR2 reads FNYEAQ. The V end lost 5 bases, the J end lost 0 bases, and 11 bases lay between the germline ends. This CDR3 reads CASSLMGLSYEQYF. CDR3 bases: TGTGCCAGCAGCCTCATGGGGCTCTCCTACGAGCAGTACTTC.